Listed below are T cell receptor beta chains from one sample, sequenced in a study of PD-1 blockade in mismatch repair-deficient tumors. Libraries were prepared by immunoSEQ multiplex PCR; TCRdb keeps only in-frame clonotypes and omits some of them. This sample yields roughly 130,000 clones, of which 88% are seen a single time; roughly 12% belongs to the top ten. The sequenced sample was peripheral blood, obtained 72 weeks after starting pembrolizumab. These receptors came from an adult with mismatch repair-deficient cancer. The conserved cysteine and the conserved F or W are not part of the CDR3 here.

11	TRBV6-1	TRBJ1-1	ASSEYPNTEAF
12	TRBV4-3	TRBJ2-1	ASSQGTSANEQF
13	TRBV27	TRBJ2-1	ASRLGLALYNEQF
12	TRBV28	TRBJ1-4	ASSLQGFGEKLF
11	TRBV2	TRBJ2-7	ASRVAGSYEQY
12	TRBV13	TRBJ2-3	ASRPTGATDTQY
12	TRBV6-1	TRBJ2-7	ASERAPSSYEQY
13	TRBV10-3	TRBJ2-7	AISEFGDPPSEQY
9	TRBV7-8	TRBJ1-2	ASSSTWGYT
14	TRBV11-3	TRBJ2-7	ASSSRSGTSSYEQY
14	TRBV5-1	TRBJ2-2	ASSFPQTGLVGELF
13	TRBV9	TRBJ2-1	ASSVETSLNDEQF
13	TRBV4-1	TRBJ2-1	ASSPTSGSYNEQF
13	TRBV19	TRBJ2-1	ASSIVAGPYNEQF
12	TRBV6-5	TRBJ2-7	ASRSIQKSYEQY
13	TRBV28	TRBJ2-7	ASSPLTGGSYEQY
17	TRBV5-6	TRBJ2-6	ASSIIPGQQISGANVLT
13	TRBV10-3	TRBJ2-3	AISESIGGTDTQY
12	TRBV28	TRBJ2-7	ASIGGRASYEQY
13	TRBV4-3	TRBJ2-7	ASSQEGQGSYEQY
13	TRBV7-9	TRBJ2-4	ASSETSGRKNIQY
12	TRBV6-5	TRBJ2-7	ASGTGTRTYEQY
11	TRBV30	TRBJ1-1	AWSGTAEPEAF
13	TRBV14	TRBJ1-2	ASSQDRGASYGYT
14	TRBV19	TRBJ2-3	ASSALTHPSTDTQY
12	TRBV6-5	TRBJ2-7	ASSYLGGVYEQY
14	TRBV7-8	TRBJ2-5	ASSSIGITPGETQY
12	TRBV29-1	TRBJ2-7	SVVGLQKSYEQY
13	TRBV5-1	TRBJ2-5	ASTFGRGSQETQY